This section outlines one T cell receptor beta chain sequence together with its context. This sample is drawn from a study of blood T cell repertoires in COVID-19. Study processing details: Amplification with reference gene primers provided the estimates of nucleated cell counts. TCRdb keeps only in-frame clones here, not all; method: immunoSEQ multiplex PCR. D and trimming were read from the DNA, whereas the V and J calls and clone size are those reported in that table. The table has 100,000 or so clones, 80% to 90% seen once. The ends lost 3 bases at V and 0 bases at J; junction bases unmatched: 12. Germline V gene data show CDR1 as GTSNPN and CDR2 as SVGIG (reference sequence). This CDR3 is 17 amino acids long.

V gene TRBV30 combines with J gene TRBJ2-3, with TRBD2 matching over 7 bases. The TCR originated in a woman aged 50 to 60 who had recovered from COVID-19. The sample consisted of PBMCs or T cells enriched from blood (not recorded which). The CDR3 is CAWSLGGGGLSTDTQYF. CDR3 DNA: TGTGCCTGGAGCCTGGGTGGGGGAGGGCTTAGCACAGATACGCAGTATTTT.